This T cell receptor beta chain was obtained from a study of blood T cell repertoires in COVID-19. V gave up 11 bases and J gave up 0 bases, with 25 bases separating them. This CDR3 is 17 amino acids long. From germline, CDR1 is SNHLY and CDR2 FYNNEI. Per the original methods: The assay estimated nucleated cells by amplifying reference gene primers. Repertoires were generated with immunoSEQ multiplex PCR, while TCRdb's copy carries only in-frame clones and drops some. D and trimming come from the DNA, and the V and J calls and clone size come from that table. The sample lists tens of thousands of clones, roughly 90% occurring once.

The receptor was isolated from a man in his forties or fifties with acute or convalescent COVID-19. V gene TRBV2 combines with J gene TRBJ1-2; D gene uncertain. The sequenced material came from peripheral blood. CDR3 residues: CAGRPLSRVLANYGYTF. CDR3 in DNA: TGTGCCGGTCGGCCTCTCTCCCGGGTGCTAGCTAACTATGGCTACACCTTC.